The rows below give T cell receptor beta chains drawn from one sample of a study of CD8 T cells in ankylosing spondylitis. TCRdb reprocessed the 5' RACE reads via MiXCR and lists one record per CDR3 protein. The sample carries more than 250,000 distinct CDR3 sequences, around 10% recorded once. The sample comprised blood, either unsorted or a sorted T cell fraction (not recorded which). The receptors come from a female donor with ankylosing spondylitis or in good health (not recorded which). The CDR3 runs from the conserved cysteine through the conserved F or W. D genes are given only for firm matches. Expanded clones are given a class, and other clones once, few, many or no size at all.

few,-,TRBV24-1,TRBJ2-2,TGTGCCACCAGTGATTTAGGGGGGAACACCGGGGAGCTGTTTTTT,CATSDLGGNTGELFF
-,TRBD1,TRBV27,TRBJ2-6,TGTGCCAGCAGACCGAACGACAGGGTTGGGTCTGGGGCCAACGTCCTGACTTTC,CASRPNDRVGSGANVLTF
many,TRBD1,TRBV11-2,TRBJ1-6,TGTGCCAGCAGCCTACAGGGGATAAAAGATTCACCCCTCCACTTT,CASSLQGIKDSPLHF
many,TRBD1,TRBV29-1,TRBJ2-3,TGCAGCGTTCGGCGGATACAGGGGTCTAGCACAGATACGCAGTATTTT,CSVRRIQGSSTDTQYF
-,TRBD1,TRBV20-1,TRBJ2-2,TGCAGTGCTGGTTACCTACAGGGGGGCGGGGAGCTGTTTTTT,CSAGYLQGGGELFF
many,TRBD1,TRBV20-1,TRBJ2-2,TGCAGTGCTAGAAAACGGCGGGACAGGGGGCCGACCGGGGAGCTGTTTTTT,CSARKRRDRGPTGELFF
many,-,TRBV18,TRBJ2-6,TGTGCCAGCTCACCTCAATCTGGGGCCAACGTCCTGACTTTC,CASSPQSGANVLTF
few,-,TRBV7-2,TRBJ1-5,TGTGCCAGCAGCCCTGGAAGGGCCGGCAATCAGCCCCAGCATTTT,CASSPGRAGNQPQHF
many,-,TRBV15,TRBJ1-2,TGTGCCACCAGCAGAGCGGAGGAGGCGCGAAACTATGGCTACACCTTC,CATSRAEEARNYGYTF
many,-,TRBV3-1,TRBJ2-5,TGTGCCAGCGGCGGGGCAGGGACAGAGACCCAGTACTTC,CASGGAGTETQYF
-,-,TRBV2,TRBJ2-5,TGTGCCAGCAGTGAAGGGAGGTCCTCGGAGACCCAGTACTTC,CASSEGRSSETQYF